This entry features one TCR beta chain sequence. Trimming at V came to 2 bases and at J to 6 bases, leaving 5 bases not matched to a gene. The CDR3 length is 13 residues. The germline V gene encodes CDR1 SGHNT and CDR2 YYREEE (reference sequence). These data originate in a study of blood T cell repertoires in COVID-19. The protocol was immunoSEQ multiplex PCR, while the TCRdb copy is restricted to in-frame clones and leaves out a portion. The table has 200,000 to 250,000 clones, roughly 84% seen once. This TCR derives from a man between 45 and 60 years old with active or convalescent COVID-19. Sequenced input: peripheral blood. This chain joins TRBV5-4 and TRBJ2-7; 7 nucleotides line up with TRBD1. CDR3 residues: CASSFKGGLEQYF. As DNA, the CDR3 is TGTGCCAGCAGCTTTAAAGGGGGCCTCGAGCAGTACTTC.